These T cell receptor beta chains were read from a single sample in a study of response to subunit inactivated influenza vaccine. MiXCR was run by TCRdb on the RT-PCR reads, yielding one entry per CDR3 protein. In the table there are around 500,000 distinct CDR3 sequences, approximately 10% of which are singletons. Sequenced material: PBMCs from blood, taken about 6 weeks after vaccination. The receptors come from a man in his fifties or sixties who received an inactivated influenza vaccine. Both conserved end residues are part of each CDR3. The order of the fields is D gene, V gene, CDR3 protein. D genes are given only for firm matches.

D gene: TRBD1
V gene: TRBV20-1
CDR3 protein: CSARQGASYEQYF

D gene: TRBD2
V gene: TRBV6-5
CDR3 protein: CASSYRDYRGEQYF

D gene: -
V gene: TRBV15
CDR3 protein: CATSANRFGEARNQPQHF

D gene: -
V gene: TRBV7-2
CDR3 protein: CASSHDRTPYEQYF

D gene: TRBD2
V gene: TRBV5-1
CDR3 protein: CASSHSGTSVYNEQFF

D gene: -
V gene: TRBV15
CDR3 protein: CATSRSDSLNQPQHF

D gene: -
V gene: TRBV5-1
CDR3 protein: CASSIVTVPNTGELFF

D gene: TRBD1
V gene: TRBV7-2
CDR3 protein: CASTKKTGTGDYEQYF

D gene: -
V gene: TRBV4-2
CDR3 protein: CASSQEGTGRPEQFF

D gene: -
V gene: TRBV24-1
CDR3 protein: CATSDRRVGTVAFEHF

D gene: -
V gene: TRBV7-9
CDR3 protein: CASSLVATRGTQYF

D gene: TRBD2
V gene: TRBV6-5
CDR3 protein: CASSYSTAGLAGNNEQFF

D gene: -
V gene: TRBV10-1
CDR3 protein: CASSESGPRRRGNSYNEQFF

D gene: TRBD2
V gene: TRBV7-2
CDR3 protein: CASSFGGGDTQYF

D gene: -
V gene: TRBV7-7
CDR3 protein: CASSLSESGEQYF

D gene: TRBD1
V gene: TRBV18
CDR3 protein: CASSQGQGFFYGYTF

D gene: -
V gene: TRBV20-1
CDR3 protein: CSASPSGRYYEQYF

D gene: -
V gene: TRBV2
CDR3 protein: CASSSDNDYEQYF

D gene: -
V gene: TRBV28
CDR3 protein: CASSFDSQSIQYF

D gene: TRBD1
V gene: TRBV20-1
CDR3 protein: CSARDLTGGYNEQFF

D gene: TRBD2
V gene: TRBV20-1
CDR3 protein: CSAREGLAGGEKNIQYF

D gene: -
V gene: TRBV5-1
CDR3 protein: CASSLFPGQGEKLFF

D gene: -
V gene: TRBV7-7
CDR3 protein: CASSSTPGLIGELFF

D gene: TRBD2
V gene: TRBV10-3
CDR3 protein: CAISESSGGGYNEQFF

D gene: TRBD2
V gene: TRBV5-6
CDR3 protein: CASSGAGGSYEQYF

D gene: -
V gene: TRBV7-2
CDR3 protein: CASSLYADTQYF

D gene: TRBD1
V gene: TRBV20-1
CDR3 protein: CSANRQGVSLAKNIQYF

D gene: -
V gene: TRBV7-9
CDR3 protein: CASSEGDGYTF

D gene: -
V gene: TRBV4-3
CDR3 protein: CASSHTSGGGEQFF

D gene: TRBD2
V gene: TRBV20-1
CDR3 protein: CSARGGGGGAYEQYF

D gene: TRBD2
V gene: TRBV20-1
CDR3 protein: CSATLSGRTDTQYF

D gene: TRBD2
V gene: TRBV5-1
CDR3 protein: CASSSRPGTSGSQYEQFF

D gene: -
V gene: TRBV6-1
CDR3 protein: CASSLGQGKEQYF

D gene: -
V gene: TRBV7-2
CDR3 protein: CASSLNADLSYNEQFF

D gene: TRBD1
V gene: TRBV5-1
CDR3 protein: CASSAGTGITGELFF

D gene: TRBD1
V gene: TRBV20-1
CDR3 protein: CSAPGQGRLRNTEAFF

D gene: -
V gene: TRBV5-5
CDR3 protein: CASSLDHFSGNTIYF

D gene: -
V gene: TRBV20-1
CDR3 protein: CSATMAGQQETQYF

D gene: -
V gene: TRBV7-2
CDR3 protein: CASSLVGWLHF

D gene: TRBD1
V gene: TRBV5-4
CDR3 protein: CASSPDRTGTGELFF

D gene: TRBD1
V gene: TRBV29-1
CDR3 protein: CSVTAGGDYEQYF

D gene: -
V gene: TRBV6-1
CDR3 protein: CASKGGQFDRKGEQYF

D gene: -
V gene: TRBV6-1
CDR3 protein: CASTQATNNQPQHF

D gene: -
V gene: TRBV4-2
CDR3 protein: CASSQEWVANTEAFF

D gene: TRBD2
V gene: TRBV24-1
CDR3 protein: CATRRSGSSTGELFF

D gene: TRBD1
V gene: TRBV7-9
CDR3 protein: CASSLTGTAEETQYF

D gene: -
V gene: TRBV18
CDR3 protein: CASSPNSGYNEQFF

D gene: TRBD2
V gene: TRBV20-1
CDR3 protein: CSAPRTSGSGEQFF

D gene: TRBD1
V gene: TRBV5-6
CDR3 protein: CASSYGTGSYEQYF

D gene: -
V gene: TRBV5-1
CDR3 protein: CASSWGAPGGEQFF

D gene: -
V gene: TRBV6-1
CDR3 protein: CASSGRALVDTQYF

D gene: -
V gene: TRBV25-1
CDR3 protein: CASRPLGGEQYF

D gene: TRBD2
V gene: TRBV4-1
CDR3 protein: CASSQVPSATSGKYEQYF